Each of the 17 T cell receptor beta chains below was sequenced from the same sample in a study of blood T cell repertoires in COVID-19. TCRdb's table, derived via immunoSEQ multiplex PCR, lists solely in-frame clones and lacks some. The data contain some 150,000 clones, about 73% of them seen just once; the ten biggest clones take up under 2%. Sequencing was performed on peripheral blood. These receptors came from a man older than 75 with acute or convalescent COVID-19.

The rearrangement joins TRBV3-1 (or the pseudogene TRBV3-2) to TRBJ2-3; D is perhaps TRBD1 (6 bases). Trimming pared 0 bases from V and 2 bases from J, leaving 12 bases between. Per the germline V gene, CDR1 is LGHDT and CDR2 is YNNKEL (reference sequence). The CDR3 runs 16 residues. DNA of the CDR3: TGTGCCAGCAGCCAAGAGTCAGGGGTCCTCACAGATACGCAGTATTTT. Residues: CASSQESGVLTDTQYF.

This clone was detected many times. The rearrangement joins TRBV7-9 to TRBJ1-2, with 8 bases aligning to TRBD1. Germline CDR1 and CDR2: SEHNR and FQNEAQ (reference sequence). CDR3 length: 16 amino acids. The ends lost 4 bases at V and 3 bases at J; junction bases unmatched: 10. The CDR3 loop is CASSSDREGFYYGYTF. The CDR3 region has the DNA TGTGCCAGCAGCTCGGACAGGGAGGGGTTTTACTATGGCTACACCTTC.

The chain employs TRBV5-1 and TRBJ1-4; 8 bases are a match to TRBD1. J lost 5 bases, V lost 1 base, and 7 bases had no gene match. Germline V lookup: CDR1 SGHRS, CDR2 YFSETQ. This CDR3 spans 16 amino acids. The CDR3 DNA sequence: TGCGCCAGCAGCTTGAACGTAGGACAGGGCAATGAAAAACTGTTTTTT. This translates into CASSLNVGQGNEKLFF.

This chain uses TRBV9 with TRBJ2-7, with 9 bases matching TRBD2. This CDR3 comprises 15 residues. Germline V gives CDR1 SGDLS, CDR2 YYNGEE. V was pared by 0 bases and J by 3 bases, with 4 bases of the junction left unmatched. The CDR3 DNA is TGTGCCAGCAGCGTAGCTTCTAGCGGGGACTACGAGCAGTACTTC. Its translation is CASSVASSGDYEQYF.

This rearrangement joins TRBV11-2 to TRBJ2-3; TRBD1 is a possible D gene (6 bases). V shed 3 bases and J shed 6 bases, with 19 bases lying between them. Germline V lookup: CDR1 SGHAT, CDR2 FQNNGV. The CDR3 covers 16 residues. The CDR3 is CASSFYRDPLWDTQYF. The CDR3 coding sequence is TGTGCCAGCAGCTTCTACAGGGATCCTTTATGGGATACGCAGTATTTT.

V is TRBV6-5 and J is TRBJ1-2, with TRBD1 matching over 8 bases. Germline V gene sequence: CDR1 MNHEY, CDR2 SVGAGI. The length of the CDR3 is 14 residues. V was clipped by 4 bases and J by 7 bases; unmatched bases: 8. The CDR3 spells CASSSQWTGSGYTF. Here the CDR3 DNA reads TGTGCCAGCAGTTCACAATGGACAGGGAGTGGCTACACCTTC.

The V gene is TRBV5-6, the J gene TRBJ2-2, with D possibly being TRBD1 (5 bases). The germline V gene encodes CDR1 SGHDT and CDR2 YYEEEE. V was shortened by 3 bases and J by 6 bases, with 18 bases between the two germline ends. This CDR3 contains 16 residues. The CDR3 nucleotides are TGTGCCAGCAGCTCCCCGACAGCGAAGGGCGCCGGGGAGCTGTTTTTT. The encoded protein is CASSSPTAKGAGELFF.

The V gene is TRBV7-2, the J gene TRBJ2-3; no firm D call. Per the germline V gene, CDR1 is SGHTA and CDR2 is FQGNSA. Between the trimmed V and J ends, which lost 3 bases and 5 bases, there was a span of 6 bases. CDR3 length: 12 residues. In nucleotides, the CDR3 is TGTGCCAGCAGCTTTCGGAGAGATACGCAGTATTTT. It encodes CASSFRRDTQYF.

The CDR3 is CASSAAPLAGGPSSETQYF. The CDR3 nucleotides are TGTGCCAGCAGCGCAGCCCCACTAGCGGGGGGGCCTTCGTCAGAGACCCAGTACTTC. The V and J genes are TRBV11-2 and TRBJ2-5; TRBD2 aligns across 13 bases. Trimming removed 5 bases from V and 4 bases from J; junction bases left unmatched: 16. The CDR3 consists of 19 residues. CDR1 and CDR2 from the germline V gene are SGHAT and FQNNGV.

This chain connects TRBV12-3 or TRBV12-4 to TRBJ2-7; 7 nucleotides match TRBD1. V lost 4 bases and J lost 1; bases outside the gene matches: 1. The CDR3 runs 13 residues. CDR3 coding DNA: TGTGCCAGCAGTTGGGGACAGTCCTACGAGCAGTACGTC. It encodes CASSWGQSYEQYV.

The V call is TRBV5-1, the J call TRBJ1-2; 7 bases are a match to TRBD1. Germline V gives CDR1 SGHRS, CDR2 YFSETQ. This CDR3 is built from 13 residues. Losses at the gene ends were 0 bases for V and 8 bases for J; bases not matched to a gene: 4. The CDR3 DNA reads TGCGCCAGCAGCTTGGAGGGGGCGGAAGGCTACACCTTC. This codes for CASSLEGAEGYTF.

DNA for the CDR3: TGTGCCAGTAGTACTCGACAGGGACGCAATCGGGGATCGTTGGATGGCTACACCTTC. This translates into CASSTRQGRNRGSLDGYTF. The J gene is TRBJ1-2, the V gene TRBV19, with 7 bases that match TRBD1. V shed 4 bases and J 6 bases; nucleotides not matched to a gene: 23. This CDR3 region has 19 residues. CDR1 is LNHDA and CDR2 is SQIVND in the germline V gene (reference sequence).

The V call is TRBV6-1, the J call TRBJ2-3; 9 positions match TRBD2. Looked up from germline, CDR1 is MNHNS and CDR2 is SASEGT. V gave up 4 bases and J gave up 0 bases; unmatched junction bases: 8. The CDR3 covers 17 residues. CDR3 coding DNA: TGTGCCAGCAGTGGGGGTCTAGCGGGAATTAGCACAGATACGCAGTATTTT. Amino acids: CASSGGLAGISTDTQYF.

There are a few counts of this clone. V gene TRBV7-8 combines with J gene TRBJ1-1; D is unclear. This CDR3 spans 11 amino acids. From germline, CDR1 is SGHVS and CDR2 FQNEAQ. The V end lost 3 bases, the J end lost 7 bases, and 6 bases lay between the germline ends. The DNA for the CDR3 is TGTGCCAGCAGCTTGGGCAGTGAAGCTTTCTTT. Residues: CASSLGSEAFF.

The J gene is TRBJ2-3, the V gene TRBV9; TRBD2 agrees at 9 bases. Germline V CDR1 and CDR2: SGDLS, YYNGEE. The CDR3 runs 16 residues. Trimming cost V 3 bases and J 11 bases; bases outside gene matches: 16. DNA of the CDR3: TGTGCCAGCAGCGCCCCGCGGGCTAGCGGGGAAGGTGTGCAGTATTTT. It encodes CASSAPRASGEGVQYF. Complete variable domain (other parts from reference TRBV9 and TRBJ2-3): DSGVTQTPKHLITATGQRVTLRCSPRSGDLSVYWYQQSLDQGLQFLIQYYNGEERAKGNILERFSAQQFPDLHSELNLSSLELGDSALYFCASSAPRASGEGVQYFGPGTRLTVL.

The V call is TRBV7-3, the J call TRBJ2-3; 9 bases align to TRBD2. Germline V gives CDR1 SGHTA, CDR2 FQGTGA. The CDR3 length is 14 residues. J lost 2 bases, V lost 10 bases, and 7 bases had no gene match. The CDR3 nucleotides are TGTGCCACCTCAAGCGGGGGGCCCACAGATACGCAGTATTTT. Amino acids: CATSSGGPTDTQYF.

CDR3 DNA sequence: TGCGCCAGCAGCCAAGGGTTGGCAGGGGCCACTGAAGCTTTCTTT. Its protein is CASSQGLAGATEAFF. The chain links TRBV4-1 to TRBJ1-1; D is possibly TRBD1 (6 bases). Trimming left V 1 base short and J 4 bases short, with 13 bases between. This CDR3 spans 15 amino acids. The germline V gene encodes CDR1 MGHRA and CDR2 YSYEKL.